One sample yielded the 3 T cell receptor beta chains listed below, sequenced in a study of T cells after yellow fever vaccination. TCRdb re-derived calls from the 5' RACE reads in MiXCR, one entry per CDR3 protein. The sample lists about 500,000 distinct CDR3 sequences; 17% were seen once. The sequences come from PBMCs, collected 5 to 6 days after the first yellow fever vaccination. The receptors come from a man aged 18-30 years who received the YFV17D yellow fever vaccine.

The chain couples TRBV2 to TRBJ1-1, with 9 bases aligning to TRBD1. The CDR3 contains 15 residues. The V gene end was trimmed by 9 bases and the J gene end by 1 base; junction bases not matched to a gene: 9. CDR1 and CDR2 (germline): SNHLY, FYNNEI. The CDR3 loop reads CARSIQTGGNTEAFF. The CDR3 DNA reads as TGTGCCAGATCAATTCAGACAGGGGGGAACACTGAAGCTTTCTTT.

V and J are TRBV20-1 and TRBJ2-1; D ambiguous. There are 17 residues in the CDR3. V was clipped by 0 bases and J by 4 bases, with 19 bases between them. The germline gives CDR1 DFQATT, CDR2 SNEGSKA (reference sequence). CDR3 in DNA: TGCAGTGCTAGAGATCTCGGGCGGATCACTCTATACAATGAGCAGTTCTTC. As protein: CSARDLGRITLYNEQFF.

In this sample, this clonotype turned up many times. The chain joins TRBV10-3 to TRBJ2-5; D not certain. CDR1 and CDR2 from the germline V gene are ENHRY and SYGVKD. The CDR3 has 13 residues. V was shortened by 4 bases and J by 0 bases, with 6 bases between the two germline ends. CDR3 region: CAISGINQETQYF. CDR3 DNA: TGTGCCATCAGTGGGATCAACCAAGAGACCCAGTACTTC.